Sequencing of this T cell receptor beta chain was carried out in a study of Graves' ophthalmopathy and Graves' hyperthyroidism. General study findings and limits: Most expanded thyroid clonotypes above 0.001 frequency also appeared in blood. For predicting ophthalmopathy progression, the model had 70.59% sensitivity and 72.22% specificity.

This clonotype has a count of ten or more. Its antigen is unknown. Uncontrolled infections, other autoimmune diseases, pregnancy or lactation barred patients from enrollment. Clinical symptoms, serum thyroxine, TRAb, thyroid ultrasound and orbital computed tomography were relied on for diagnosis. Amplification of the TCR beta CDR3 regions used RNA transcripts (as template). First-round RT-PCR relied on HTBI primers, and a second-round multiplex PCR came next. From the multiplex PCR reads, TCRdb called clonotypes with MiXCR, one entry per CDR3 protein. The repertoire holds around 1,000,000 distinct CDR3 sequences, with about 38% as singletons. Trimming left V 2 bases short and J 7 bases short, with 11 bases between. Germline V gene data show CDR1 as KGHDR and CDR2 as SFDVKD. The CDR3 runs 14 residues.

Sequencing was done on a sample of peripheral blood or thyroid tissue (not recorded which). The rearrangement uses TRBV24-1 and TRBJ1-3, with a possible D match to TRBD1 (5 bases). This TCR derives from an adult man with Graves' hyperthyroidism. The CDR3 reads CATSDSGTGNTIYF. DNA for the CDR3: TGTGCCACCAGTGATTCCGGGACGGGTAACACCATATATTTT.